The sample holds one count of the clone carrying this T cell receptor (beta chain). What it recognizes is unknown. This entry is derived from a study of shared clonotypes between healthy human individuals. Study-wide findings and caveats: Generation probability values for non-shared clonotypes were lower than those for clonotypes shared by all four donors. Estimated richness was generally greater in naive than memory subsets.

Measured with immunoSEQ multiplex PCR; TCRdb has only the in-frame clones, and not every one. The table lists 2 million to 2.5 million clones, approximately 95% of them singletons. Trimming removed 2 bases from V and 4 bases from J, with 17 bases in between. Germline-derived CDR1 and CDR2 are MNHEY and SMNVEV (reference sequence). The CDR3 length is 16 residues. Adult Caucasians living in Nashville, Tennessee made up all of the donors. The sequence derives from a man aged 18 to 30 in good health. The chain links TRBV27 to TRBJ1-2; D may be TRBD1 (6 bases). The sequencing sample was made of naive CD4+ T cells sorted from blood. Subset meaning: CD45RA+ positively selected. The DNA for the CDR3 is TGTGCCAGCAGTTTAACTCCCCGGACAGCCATCTATGGCTACACCTTC. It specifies CASSLTPRTAIYGYTF.